The rows below give T cell receptor beta chains drawn from one sample of a study of HIV-infected patients and healthy controls. TCRdb re-analysed the 5' RACE reads in MiXCR, keeping a single row per CDR3 protein. The sample has more than 15,000 distinct CDR3 sequences; around 5.5% are singletons. Sequencing was performed on blood. The receptors originated from an adult in good health. The CDR3 runs from the conserved cysteine through the conserved F or W. The D gene is left open where the match is weak. Size values are once, few and many counts, or a class for expanded clones, and some rows have none.

CDR3aa	d_gene	v_gene	abundance
CSAGGPSTDTQYF	.	TRBV20-1	many
CASGIAYEQYF	.	TRBV25-1	many
CASTWDRTNQPQHF	.	TRBV2	many
CASRPESGTSLMFF	TRBD2	TRBV2	many
CASSLGRVNTEAFF	.	TRBV5-4	many
CASSTNLVDDTF	.	TRBV28	few
CASSLVAYEAFF	.	TRBV12-3/TRBV12-4	few
CASRGVIVGRVYGYTF	.	TRBV27	many
CASSVGIKDTDTQYF	.	TRBV2	many
CSVGSDTQYF	.	TRBV29-1	medium-sized
CASSLALRTTNEKLFF	.	TRBV7-8	many
CASSRPGVEKLFF	.	TRBV12-3/TRBV12-4	many
CASSPPGEDQPQHF	.	TRBV3-1	many
CASSFNRGLYTF	TRBD1	TRBV7-8	medium-sized
CASSLTGEINEQYF	.	TRBV28	many
CASSLNGQAAYEQYF	TRBD1	TRBV7-2	medium-sized
CASSVGGARGDTQYF	TRBD2	TRBV11-3	many
CASSLGQGPNEKLFF	.	TRBV12-3/TRBV12-4	many
CASSPDDYGYTF	.	TRBV12-3/TRBV12-4	many
CASSLRTSGTTSHEQYF	TRBD2	TRBV7-8	many
CASSRKGALNTEAFF	.	TRBV19	many
CATSAASYNEQFF	.	TRBV24-1	medium-sized
CASSQDLISGSHGAKNIQYF	.	TRBV14	many
CASSLSTPGEQYF	.	TRBV27	many
CASSGGQIRNTEAFF	TRBD1	TRBV5-4	many
CASSHPGGEQYF	.	TRBV14	many
CASSGLWTVRHQPQHF	.	TRBV28	many
CASSAFSGTYEQYF	.	TRBV7-2	many
CASRNLGGRLQFQDTQYF	.	TRBV5-1	many
CSARVAGPQETQYF	.	TRBV20-1	many
CASSLAGRRSGNTIYF	.	TRBV12-3/TRBV12-4	.
CASSLSGGGFPYEQYF	TRBD2	TRBV5-4	medium-sized
CASSFQGGNEQFF	.	TRBV5-4	.
CASQDVVNTIYF	.	TRBV19	many
CSARGVGRQETQYF	.	TRBV20-1	many
CASSQVKGPGMNTEAFF	.	TRBV3-1	many
CASSLGGSTSYNEQFF	.	TRBV7-2	many
CASSHNQGMFTEAFF	.	TRBV2	few
CASSQVVGHQETQYF	.	TRBV3-1	many
CASSLRGQGVGGANVLTF	TRBD1	TRBV27	many
CSVYSPGSSYNEQFF	.	TRBV29-1	many
CASSTPAARGETQYF	.	TRBV5-4	many
CASSGGSGQDTQYF	.	TRBV7-6	many
CSARAGGVGYEQYF	.	TRBV20-1	many
CASLGRHTDTQYF	.	TRBV12-3/TRBV12-4	many
CASSQRDSESAEAFF	.	TRBV4-2	many
CATSAGRPYGYTF	.	TRBV15	many
CASATAGDNSGANVLTF	.	TRBV6-4	large
CASSYVGLASPDTQYF	TRBD2	TRBV6-5	many
CASSDGIRIF	.	TRBV2	many
CASSSEDLYRETQYF	.	TRBV7-2	.
CASSHETDLNTEAFF	.	TRBV12-3/TRBV12-4	many
CSVEDWEGPNYGYTF	.	TRBV29-1	medium-sized
CASGLAGYTNTQYF	TRBD2	TRBV9	medium-sized
CASNPDSENYEQYF	.	TRBV6-6	many
CASSQIQGYEQYF	.	TRBV4-3	many
CASSLPGGGEKNIQYF	TRBD2	TRBV28	medium-sized
CASSSLAGAIATDTDTQYF	TRBD2	TRBV7-9	many